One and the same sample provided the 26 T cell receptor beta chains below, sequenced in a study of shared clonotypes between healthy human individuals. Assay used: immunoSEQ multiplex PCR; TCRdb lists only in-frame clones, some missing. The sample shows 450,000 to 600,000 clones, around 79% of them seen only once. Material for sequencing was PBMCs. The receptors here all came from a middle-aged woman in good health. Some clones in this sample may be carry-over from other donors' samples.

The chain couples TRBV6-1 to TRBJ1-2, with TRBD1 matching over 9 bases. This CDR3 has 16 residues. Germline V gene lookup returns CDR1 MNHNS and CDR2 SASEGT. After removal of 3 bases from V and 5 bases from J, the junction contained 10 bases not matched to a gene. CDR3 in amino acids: CASSDMDRGIGYGYTF. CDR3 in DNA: TGTGCCAGCAGTGACATGGACAGGGGAATTGGTTATGGCTACACCTTC.

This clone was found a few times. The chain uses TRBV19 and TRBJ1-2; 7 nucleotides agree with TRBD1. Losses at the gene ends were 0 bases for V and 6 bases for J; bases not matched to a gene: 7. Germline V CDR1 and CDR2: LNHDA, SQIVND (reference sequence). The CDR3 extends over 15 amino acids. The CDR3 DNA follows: TGTGCCAGTAGTATAGATCGACAGGGTGTCGATGGCTACACCTTC. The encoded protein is CASSIDRQGVDGYTF.

CDR3 loop: CASSRKTSGRAGIYEQYF. The CDR3 region has the DNA TGTGCCAGCAGTCGGAAGACTAGCGGGAGGGCCGGGATCTACGAGCAGTACTTC. The chain combines TRBV27 with TRBJ2-7; 14 bases are shared with TRBD2. This CDR3 spans 18 amino acids. The germline V gene has CDR1 MNHEY and CDR2 SMNVEV (reference sequence). The V and J ends lost 5 bases and 3 bases, in that order; junction bases with no gene match: 12.

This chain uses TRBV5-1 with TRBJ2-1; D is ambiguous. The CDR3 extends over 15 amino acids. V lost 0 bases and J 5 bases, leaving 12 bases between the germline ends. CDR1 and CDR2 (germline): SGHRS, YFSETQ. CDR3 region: CASSLGSVRNNEQFF. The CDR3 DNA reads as TGCGCCAGCAGCTTGGGTTCGGTGCGGAACAATGAGCAGTTCTTC.

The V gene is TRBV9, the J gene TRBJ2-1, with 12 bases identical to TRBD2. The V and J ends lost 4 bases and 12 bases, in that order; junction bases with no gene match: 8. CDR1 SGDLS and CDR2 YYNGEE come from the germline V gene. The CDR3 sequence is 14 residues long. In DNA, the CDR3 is TGTGCCAGCAGCCCAACCGGGACTAGCGGGCCGCAGTTCTTC. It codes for CASSPTGTSGPQFF.

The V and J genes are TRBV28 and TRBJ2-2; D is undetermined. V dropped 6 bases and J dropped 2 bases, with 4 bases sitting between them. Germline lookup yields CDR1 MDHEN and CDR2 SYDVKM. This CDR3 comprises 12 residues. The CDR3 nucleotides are TGTGCCAGCAGACTAAACACCGGGGAGCTGTTTTTT. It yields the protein CASRLNTGELFF.

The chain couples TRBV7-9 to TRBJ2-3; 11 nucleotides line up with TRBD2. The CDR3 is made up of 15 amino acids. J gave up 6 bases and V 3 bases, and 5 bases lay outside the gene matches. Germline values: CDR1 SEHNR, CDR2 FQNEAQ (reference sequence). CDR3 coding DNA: TGTGCCAGCAGCTTTAGCGGGAGGGCCACCGATACGCAGTATTTT. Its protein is CASSFSGRATDTQYF.

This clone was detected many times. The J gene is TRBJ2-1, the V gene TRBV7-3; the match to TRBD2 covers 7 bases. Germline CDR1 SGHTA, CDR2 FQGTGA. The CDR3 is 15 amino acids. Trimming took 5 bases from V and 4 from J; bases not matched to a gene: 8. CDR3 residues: CASSPLAGAYNEQFF. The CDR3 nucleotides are TGTGCCAGCAGCCCCTTAGCGGGCGCGTACAATGAGCAGTTCTTC.

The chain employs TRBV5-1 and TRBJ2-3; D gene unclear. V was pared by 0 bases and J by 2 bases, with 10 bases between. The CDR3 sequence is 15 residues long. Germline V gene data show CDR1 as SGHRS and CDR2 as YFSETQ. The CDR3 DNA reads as TGCGCCAGCAGCTTGGTCCCAGGCCCCACAGATACGCAGTATTTT. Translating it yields CASSLVPGPTDTQYF.

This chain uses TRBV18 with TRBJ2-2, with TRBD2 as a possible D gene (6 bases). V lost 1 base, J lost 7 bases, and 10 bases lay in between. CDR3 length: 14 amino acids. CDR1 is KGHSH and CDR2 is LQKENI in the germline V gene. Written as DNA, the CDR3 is TGTGCCAGCTCACCACGACTAGAGAACGGGGAGCTGTTTTTT. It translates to CASSPRLENGELFF.

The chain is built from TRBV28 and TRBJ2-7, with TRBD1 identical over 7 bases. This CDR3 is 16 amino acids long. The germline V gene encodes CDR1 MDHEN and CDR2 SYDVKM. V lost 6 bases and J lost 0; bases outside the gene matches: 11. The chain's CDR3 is CASSLSPRQGSYEQYF. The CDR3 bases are TGTGCCAGCAGCCTCTCGCCCAGACAGGGCTCCTACGAGCAGTACTTC.

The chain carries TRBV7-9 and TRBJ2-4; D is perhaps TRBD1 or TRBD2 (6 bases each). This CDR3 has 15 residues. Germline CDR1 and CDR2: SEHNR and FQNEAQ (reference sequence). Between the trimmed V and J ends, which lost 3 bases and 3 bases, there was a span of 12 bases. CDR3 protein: CASSLSGANKNIQYF. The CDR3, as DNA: TGTGCCAGCAGCTTGTCGGGGGCGAACAAAAACATTCAGTACTTC.

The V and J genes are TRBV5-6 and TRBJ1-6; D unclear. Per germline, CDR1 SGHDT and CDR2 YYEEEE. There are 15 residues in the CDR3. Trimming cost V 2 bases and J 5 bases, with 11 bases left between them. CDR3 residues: CASSFRTINNSPLHF. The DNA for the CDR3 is TGTGCCAGCAGCTTCCGGACCATAAATAATTCACCCCTCCACTTT.

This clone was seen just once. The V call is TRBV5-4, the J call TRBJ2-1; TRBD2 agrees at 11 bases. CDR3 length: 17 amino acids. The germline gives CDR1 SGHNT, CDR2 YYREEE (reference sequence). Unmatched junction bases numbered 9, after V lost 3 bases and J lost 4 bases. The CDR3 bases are TGTGCCAGCAGCTCGGGACTAGCGGCAGATACGTACAATGAGCAGTTCTTC. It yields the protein CASSSGLAADTYNEQFF.

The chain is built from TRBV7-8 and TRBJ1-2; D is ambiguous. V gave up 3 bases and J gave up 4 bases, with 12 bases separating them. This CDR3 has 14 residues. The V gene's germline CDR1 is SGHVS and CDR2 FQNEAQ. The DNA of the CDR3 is TGTGCCAGCAGCTTGTCGACCCCTGCCTATGGCTACACCTTC. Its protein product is CASSLSTPAYGYTF.

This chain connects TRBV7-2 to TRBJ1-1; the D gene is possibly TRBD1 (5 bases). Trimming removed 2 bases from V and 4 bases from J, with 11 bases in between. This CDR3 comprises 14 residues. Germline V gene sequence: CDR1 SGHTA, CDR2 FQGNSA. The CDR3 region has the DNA TGTGCCAGCAGCTTACAGGGTCGATTCACTGAAGCTTTCTTT. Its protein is CASSLQGRFTEAFF.

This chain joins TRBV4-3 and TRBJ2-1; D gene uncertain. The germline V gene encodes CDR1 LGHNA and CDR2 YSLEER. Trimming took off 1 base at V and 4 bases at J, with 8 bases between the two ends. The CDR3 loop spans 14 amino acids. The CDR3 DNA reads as TGCGCCAGCAGCCAAGCCCCCTCTTACAATGAGCAGTTCTTC. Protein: CASSQAPSYNEQFF.

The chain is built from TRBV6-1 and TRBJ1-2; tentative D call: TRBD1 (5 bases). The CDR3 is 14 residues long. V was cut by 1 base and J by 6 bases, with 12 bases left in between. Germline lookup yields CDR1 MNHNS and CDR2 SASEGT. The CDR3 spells CASSEGRGADGYTF. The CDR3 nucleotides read TGTGCCAGCAGTGAAGGAAGAGGGGCAGATGGCTACACCTTC.

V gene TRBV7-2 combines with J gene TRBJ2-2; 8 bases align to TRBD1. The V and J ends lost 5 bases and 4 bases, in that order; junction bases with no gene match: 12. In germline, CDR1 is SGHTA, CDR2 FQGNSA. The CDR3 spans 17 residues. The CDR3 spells CASSKGPVRGLTGELFF. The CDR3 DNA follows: TGTGCCAGCAGCAAGGGGCCGGTCAGGGGGCTCACCGGGGAGCTGTTTTTT. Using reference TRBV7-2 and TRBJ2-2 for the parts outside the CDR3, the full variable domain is GAGVSQSPSNKVTEKGKDVELRCDPISGHTALYWYRQSLGQGLEFLIYFQGNSAPDKSGLPSDRFSAERTGGSVSTLTIQRTQQEDSAVYLCASSKGPVRGLTGELFFGEGSRLTVL.

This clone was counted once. The CDR3 sequence: CASSPLQGNTEAFF. The CDR3 DNA is TGCGCCAGCAGCCCCCTCCAGGGGAATACTGAAGCTTTCTTT. The chain couples TRBV5-1 to TRBJ1-1; D possibly corresponds to TRBD1 (6 bases). This CDR3 contains 14 residues. Per the germline V gene, CDR1 is SGHRS and CDR2 is YFSETQ. The ends were cut back, 4 bases at V and 5 bases at J, with 15 bases in the middle. Using reference TRBV5-1 and TRBJ1-1 for the parts outside the CDR3, the full variable domain is KAGVTQTPRYLIKTRGQQVTLSCSPISGHRSVSWYQQTPGQGLQFLFEYFSETQRNKGNFPGRFSGRQFSNSRSEMNVSTLELGDSALYLCASSPLQGNTEAFFGQGTRLTVV.

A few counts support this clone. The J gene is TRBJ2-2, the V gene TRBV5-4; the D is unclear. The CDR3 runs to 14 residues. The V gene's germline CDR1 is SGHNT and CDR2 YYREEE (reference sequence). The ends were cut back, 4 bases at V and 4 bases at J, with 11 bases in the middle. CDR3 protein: CASSQLGSTGELFF. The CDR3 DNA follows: TGTGCCAGCAGCCAGCTGGGTTCCACCGGGGAGCTGTTTTTT.

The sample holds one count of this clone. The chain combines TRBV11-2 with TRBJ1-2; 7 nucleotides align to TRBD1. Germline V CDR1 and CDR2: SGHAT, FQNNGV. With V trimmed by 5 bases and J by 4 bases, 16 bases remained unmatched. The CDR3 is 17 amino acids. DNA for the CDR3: TGTGCCAGCAGCCCGCACTCCAGGGGGGGGACGTTCTATGGCTACACCTTC. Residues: CASSPHSRGGTFYGYTF.

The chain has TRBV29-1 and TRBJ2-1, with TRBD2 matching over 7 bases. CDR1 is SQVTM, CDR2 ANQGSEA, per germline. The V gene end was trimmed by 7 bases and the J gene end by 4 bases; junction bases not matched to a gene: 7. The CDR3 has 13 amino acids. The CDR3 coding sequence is TGCAGCGGACAGACTAGCAGTTACAATGAGCAGTTCTTC. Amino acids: CSGQTSSYNEQFF.

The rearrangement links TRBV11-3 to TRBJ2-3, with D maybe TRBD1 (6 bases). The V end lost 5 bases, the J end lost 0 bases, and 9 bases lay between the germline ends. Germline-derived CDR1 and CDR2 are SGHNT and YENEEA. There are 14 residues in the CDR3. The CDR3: CASSRTASTDTQYF. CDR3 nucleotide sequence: TGTGCCAGCAGCCGGACAGCTAGCACAGATACGCAGTATTTT.

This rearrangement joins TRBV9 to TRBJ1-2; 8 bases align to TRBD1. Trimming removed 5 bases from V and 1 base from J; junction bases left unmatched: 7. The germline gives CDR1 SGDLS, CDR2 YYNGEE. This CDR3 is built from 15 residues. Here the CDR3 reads CASSHGQGGNYGYTF. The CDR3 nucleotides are TGTGCCAGCAGTCACGGACAGGGAGGTAACTATGGCTACACCTTC.

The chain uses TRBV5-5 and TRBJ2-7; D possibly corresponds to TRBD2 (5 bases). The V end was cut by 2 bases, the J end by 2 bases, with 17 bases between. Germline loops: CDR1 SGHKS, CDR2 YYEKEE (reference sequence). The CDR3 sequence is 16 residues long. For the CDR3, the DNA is TGTGCCAGCAGCTTTGGTCCTGACGGGAAAGCCTACGAGCAGTACTTC. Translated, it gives CASSFGPDGKAYEQYF.